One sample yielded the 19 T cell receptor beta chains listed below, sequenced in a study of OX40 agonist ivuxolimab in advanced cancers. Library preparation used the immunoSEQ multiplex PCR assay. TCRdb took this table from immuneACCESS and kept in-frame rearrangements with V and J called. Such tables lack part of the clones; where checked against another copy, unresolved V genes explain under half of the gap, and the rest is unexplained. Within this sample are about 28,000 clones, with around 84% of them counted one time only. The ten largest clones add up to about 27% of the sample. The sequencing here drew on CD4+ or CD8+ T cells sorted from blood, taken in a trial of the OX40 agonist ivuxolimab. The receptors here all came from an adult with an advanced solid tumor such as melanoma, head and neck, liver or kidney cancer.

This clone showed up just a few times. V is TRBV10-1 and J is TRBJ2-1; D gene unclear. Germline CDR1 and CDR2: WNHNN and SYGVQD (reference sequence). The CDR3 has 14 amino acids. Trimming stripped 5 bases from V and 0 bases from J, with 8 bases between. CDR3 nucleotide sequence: TGCGCCAGCAGTCTGGGTAACTCCTACAATGAGCAGTTCTTC. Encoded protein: CASSLGNSYNEQFF.

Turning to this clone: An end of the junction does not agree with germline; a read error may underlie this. The CDR3 DNA sequence: TGCAGTGCTATGGGGAACGCTGAAGCTTTCTTT. As protein: CSAMGNAEAFF. The chain recombines TRBV20-1 with TRBJ1-1; no definite D call. The CDR3 runs to 11 residues. Germline V gene data show CDR1 as DFQATT and CDR2 as SNEGSKA (reference sequence).

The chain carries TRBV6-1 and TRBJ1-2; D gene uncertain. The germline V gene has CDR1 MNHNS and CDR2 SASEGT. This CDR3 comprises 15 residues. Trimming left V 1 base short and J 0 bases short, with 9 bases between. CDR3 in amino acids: CASSEDETPNYGYTF. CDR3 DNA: TGTGCCAGCAGTGAAGACGAGACCCCTAACTATGGCTACACCTTC.

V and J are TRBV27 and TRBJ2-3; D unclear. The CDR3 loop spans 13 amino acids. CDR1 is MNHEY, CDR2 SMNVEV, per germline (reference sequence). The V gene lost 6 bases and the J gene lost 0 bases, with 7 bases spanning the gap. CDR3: CASSLTSTDTQYF. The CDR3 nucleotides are TGTGCCAGCAGCCTCACTAGCACAGATACGCAGTATTTT.

As DNA, the CDR3 is TGTGCCAGCAGTTTTGAGTCGCTAAGCACAGATACGCAGTATTTT. Translated: CASSFESLSTDTQYF. The chain uses TRBV6-5 and TRBJ2-3; no clear D. Germline V gives CDR1 MNHEY, CDR2 SVGAGI. CDR3 length: 15 amino acids. V was shortened by 4 bases and J by 0 bases, with 11 bases between the two germline ends.

CDR3 sequence: CASSVATAGHTEAFF. Written as DNA, the CDR3 is TGTGCCAGCAGCGTAGCTACGGCAGGGCACACTGAAGCTTTCTTT. This chain uses TRBV9 with TRBJ1-1, with a possible D match to TRBD1 (5 bases). V was cut by 0 bases and J by 3 bases, with 12 bases left in between. The CDR3 has 15 residues. Looked up from germline, CDR1 is SGDLS and CDR2 is YYNGEE.

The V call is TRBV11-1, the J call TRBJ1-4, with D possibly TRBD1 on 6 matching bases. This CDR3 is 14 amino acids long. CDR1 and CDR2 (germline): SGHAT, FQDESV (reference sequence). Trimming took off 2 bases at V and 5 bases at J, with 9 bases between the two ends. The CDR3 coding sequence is TGTGCCAGCAGCTTACACCAGGGGAATGAAAAACTGTTTTTT. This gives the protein CASSLHQGNEKLFF.

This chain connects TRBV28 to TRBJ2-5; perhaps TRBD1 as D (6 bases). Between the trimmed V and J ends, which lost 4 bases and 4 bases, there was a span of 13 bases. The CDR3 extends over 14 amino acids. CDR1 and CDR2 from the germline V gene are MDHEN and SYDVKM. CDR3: CASSYSTGRETQYF. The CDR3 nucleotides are TGTGCCAGCAGTTACTCCACAGGGCGAGAGACCCAGTACTTC.

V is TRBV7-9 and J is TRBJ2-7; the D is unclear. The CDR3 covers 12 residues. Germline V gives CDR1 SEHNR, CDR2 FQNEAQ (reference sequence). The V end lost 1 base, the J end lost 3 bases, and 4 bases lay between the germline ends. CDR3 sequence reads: CASSLDYYEQYF. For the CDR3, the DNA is TGTGCCAGCAGCTTAGACTACTACGAGCAGTACTTC.

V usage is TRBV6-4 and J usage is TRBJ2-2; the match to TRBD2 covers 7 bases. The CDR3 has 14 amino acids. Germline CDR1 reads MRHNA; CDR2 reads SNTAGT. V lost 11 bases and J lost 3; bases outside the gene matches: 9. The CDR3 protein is CAAAAGEDTGELFF. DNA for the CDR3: TGTGCCGCCGCGGCGGGGGAGGACACCGGGGAGCTGTTTTTT.

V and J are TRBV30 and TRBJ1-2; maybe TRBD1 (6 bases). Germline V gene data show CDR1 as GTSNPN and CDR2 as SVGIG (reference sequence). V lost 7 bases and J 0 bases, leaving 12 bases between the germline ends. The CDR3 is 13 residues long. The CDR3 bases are TGTGCCTCCTTGACAGGAGCTAACTATGGCTACACCTTC. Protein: CASLTGANYGYTF.

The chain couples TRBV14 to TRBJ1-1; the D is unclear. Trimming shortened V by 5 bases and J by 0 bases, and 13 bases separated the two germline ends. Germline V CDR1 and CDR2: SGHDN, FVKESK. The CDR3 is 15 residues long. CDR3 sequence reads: CASSTLMVLNTEAFF. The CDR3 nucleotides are TGTGCCAGCAGCACCCTAATGGTCCTGAACACTGAAGCTTTCTTT.

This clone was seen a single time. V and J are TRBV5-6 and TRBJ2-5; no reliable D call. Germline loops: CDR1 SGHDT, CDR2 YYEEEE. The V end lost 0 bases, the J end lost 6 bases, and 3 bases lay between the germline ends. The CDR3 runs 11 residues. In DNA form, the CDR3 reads TGTGCCAGCAGCTTGGCGAAGACCCAGTACTTC. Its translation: CASSLAKTQYF.

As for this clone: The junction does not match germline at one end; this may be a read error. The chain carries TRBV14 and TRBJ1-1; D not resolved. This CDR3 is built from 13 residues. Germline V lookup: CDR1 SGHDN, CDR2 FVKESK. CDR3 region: CASSQAAASDAFF. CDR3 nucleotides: TGTGCCAGCAGCCAAGCGGCCGCCTCTGACGCTTTCTTT.

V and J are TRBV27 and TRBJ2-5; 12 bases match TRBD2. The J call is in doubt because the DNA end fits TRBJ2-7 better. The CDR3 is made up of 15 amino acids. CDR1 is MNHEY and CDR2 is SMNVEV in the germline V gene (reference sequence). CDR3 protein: CASRYTSGGTYEQYF. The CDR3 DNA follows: TGTGCCAGCAGGTACACTAGCGGGGGGACCTACGAGCAGTACTTC.

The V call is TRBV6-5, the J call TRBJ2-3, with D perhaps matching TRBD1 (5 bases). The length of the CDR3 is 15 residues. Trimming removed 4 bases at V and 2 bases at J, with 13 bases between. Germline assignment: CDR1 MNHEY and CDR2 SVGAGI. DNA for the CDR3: TGTGCCAGCAGTTGGGGCAGGGAACTCACAGATACGCAGTATTTT. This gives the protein CASSWGRELTDTQYF.

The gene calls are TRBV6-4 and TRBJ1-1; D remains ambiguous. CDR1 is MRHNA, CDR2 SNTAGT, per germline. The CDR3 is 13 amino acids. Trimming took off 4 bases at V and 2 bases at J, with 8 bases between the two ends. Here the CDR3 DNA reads TGTGCCAGCAGTGCGGGCTCCAACACTGAAGCTTTCTTT. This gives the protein CASSAGSNTEAFF.

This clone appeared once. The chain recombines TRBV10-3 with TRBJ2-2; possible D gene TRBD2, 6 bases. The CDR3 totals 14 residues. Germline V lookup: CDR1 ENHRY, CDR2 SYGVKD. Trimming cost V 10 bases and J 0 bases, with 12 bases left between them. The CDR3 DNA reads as TGTGCCACAGGAGGGGCATCGAACACCGGGGAGCTGTTTTTT. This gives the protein CATGGASNTGELFF.

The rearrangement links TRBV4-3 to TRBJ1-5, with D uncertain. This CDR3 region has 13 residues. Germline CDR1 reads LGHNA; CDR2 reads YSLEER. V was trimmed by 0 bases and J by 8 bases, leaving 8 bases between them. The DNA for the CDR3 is TGCGCCAGCAGCCAAGATTCTGATAAGCCCCAGCATTTT. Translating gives CASSQDSDKPQHF.